Listed below are T cell receptor beta chains from one sample, sequenced in a study of blood T cell repertoires in COVID-19. TCRdb keeps only in-frame clones here, not all; method: immunoSEQ multiplex PCR. The profile shows around 130,000 clones, 70% to 85% of them singletons. Sequencing input: PBMCs or T cells enriched from blood (not recorded which). The receptors were sampled from a woman between 18 and 29 years old who had been exposed to COVID-19. The CDR3 runs from the conserved cysteine through the conserved F or W. The D gene is left open where the match is weak. For some rows the clone size is stated as once, few or many, or as a class when expanded; others skip it.

V,D,size,J,length,CDR3,DNA
TRBV10-1,NA,NA,TRBJ1-2,12,CASSDTNYGYTF,TGCGCCAGCAGTGACACTAACTATGGCTACACCTTC
TRBV30,NA,NA,TRBJ1-5,13,CAWSAGPNQPQHF,TGTGCCTGGAGTGCAGGGCCCAATCAGCCCCAGCATTTT
TRBV19,NA,NA,TRBJ1-6,15,CASSIDRTDNSPLHF,TGTGCCAGTAGTATAGATCGGACAGATAATTCACCCCTCCACTTT
TRBV6-2/TRBV6-3,NA,NA,TRBJ1-2,13,CASSYGTLYGYTF,TGTGCCAGCAGTTACGGGACTCTCTATGGCTACACCTTC
TRBV2,NA,NA,TRBJ1-3,14,CASSTGSSGNTIYF,TGTGCCAGCAGCACAGGTTCCTCTGGAAACACCATATATTTT
TRBV29-1,NA,NA,TRBJ1-5,15,CSVEEEVNPLRPQHF,TGCAGCGTTGAAGAAGAGGTAAATCCCCTCCGGCCCCAGCATTTT
TRBV28,TRBD1,NA,TRBJ2-7,14,CASRGGGSSYEQYF,TGTGCCAGCAGAGGGGGCGGCAGCTCCTACGAGCAGTACTTC
TRBV2,TRBD1,NA,TRBJ1-3,14,CASWDREVGNTIYF,TGTGCCAGCTGGGACAGGGAGGTCGGAAACACCATATATTTT
TRBV11-3,NA,NA,TRBJ2-1,13,CASSLVVTGEQFF,TGTGCCAGCAGCTTAGTCGTTACGGGTGAGCAGTTCTTC
TRBV28,TRBD1,NA,TRBJ2-7,11,CATNRGGEQYF,TGTGCCACCAACAGGGGCGGCGAGCAGTACTTC
TRBV19,TRBD1,NA,TRBJ2-5,13,CASRGTGGETQYF,TGTGCCAGTAGAGGGACAGGAGGGGAGACCCAGTACTTC
TRBV18,NA,NA,TRBJ1-6,15,CASSPPVQGNSPLHF,TGTGCCAGCTCACCACCAGTACAGGGAAATTCACCCCTCCACTTT
TRBV9,NA,NA,TRBJ2-7,13,CASSDNNLYEQYF,TGTGCCAGCAGCGATAACAATTTGTACGAGCAGTACTTC
TRBV19,NA,NA,TRBJ2-1,15,CASSPDRFKVYEQFF,TGTGCCAGTAGTCCAGACAGGTTTAAGGTTTATGAGCAGTTCTTC
TRBV29-1,TRBD1,once,TRBJ1-2,12,CSVRQGGYGYTF,TGCAGCGTCCGACAGGGGGGCTATGGCTACACCTTC
TRBV27,NA,once,TRBJ1-2,13,CASSLQGNYGYTF,TGTGCCAGCAGTTTACAGGGGAACTATGGCTACACCTTC
TRBV6-1,TRBD1,NA,TRBJ2-7,14,CASSDDRGGYEQYF,TGTGCCAGCAGTGACGACAGGGGAGGTTACGAGCAGTACTTC
TRBV28,TRBD1,NA,TRBJ1-2,15,CASSPGTGGYYGYTF,TGTGCCAGCAGTCCCGGGACAGGGGGCTATTATGGCTACACCTTC
TRBV5-5,NA,NA,TRBJ1-6,12,CASSHINSPLHF,TGTGCCAGCAGCCACATTAATTCACCCCTCCACTTT
TRBV7-2,NA,NA,TRBJ2-2,14,CASSLKSSTGELFF,TGTGCCAGCAGCTTGAAGTCTAGCACCGGGGAGCTGTTTTTT
TRBV19,NA,NA,TRBJ1-2,12,CASSAGIYGYTF,TGTGCCAGTAGCGCAGGAATTTATGGCTACACCTTC
TRBV2,NA,NA,TRBJ1-3,15,CASSVRGTVGNTIYF,TGTGCCAGCAGTGTACGGGGGACGGTTGGCAACACCATATATTTT
TRBV9,NA,NA,TRBJ2-7,15,CASSVGSVSSYEQYF,TGTGCCAGCAGCGTAGGTTCGGTAAGCTCCTACGAGCAGTACTTC
TRBV2,TRBD2,NA,TRBJ2-3,16,CASRLEGLLSTDTQYF,TGTGCCAGCAGGTTAGAGGGACTACTTAGCACAGATACGCAGTATTTT
TRBV7-8,NA,NA,TRBJ1-2,17,CASSLPLYRTPHYGYTF,TGTGCCAGCAGCTTACCCCTATACAGGACCCCTCACTATGGCTACACCTTC
TRBV6-5,NA,NA,TRBJ2-7,16,CASSYFERAGSYEQYF,TGTGCCAGCAGTTACTTTGAGCGGGCGGGCTCCTACGAGCAGTACTTC
TRBV27,NA,NA,TRBJ1-1,15,CASSGRGPMNTEAFF,TGTGCCAGCAGCGGCAGGGGACCGATGAACACTGAAGCTTTCTTT
TRBV12-3/TRBV12-4,TRBD1,NA,TRBJ2-1,13,CASRTTGWGEQFF,TGTGCCAGCAGAACGACAGGGTGGGGTGAGCAGTTCTTC
TRBV28,NA,NA,TRBJ1-3,15,CASSLVLGSGNTIYF,TGTGCCAGCAGTCTGGTTCTAGGCTCTGGAAACACCATATATTTT
TRBV7-8,TRBD1,NA,TRBJ1-5,15,CASSLARTGVQPQHF,TGTGCCAGCAGCTTAGCCAGGACAGGGGTTCAGCCCCAGCATTTT
TRBV7-2,NA,NA,TRBJ1-2,13,CASSSKGPYGYTF,TGTGCCAGCAGCTCTAAGGGGCCCTATGGCTACACCTTC
TRBV7-2,TRBD2,NA,TRBJ2-1,17,CASSRGLAGVRGNEQFF,TGTGCCAGCAGCCGGGGACTAGCGGGAGTTAGGGGCAATGAGCAGTTCTTC
TRBV27,NA,NA,TRBJ1-1,13,CASSHTYREGAFF,TGTGCCAGCAGCCACACCTACCGGGAGGGGGCTTTCTTT